These 25 T cell receptor beta chains share one sample of origin, sequenced in a study of cytomegalovirus exposure and HLA in healthy donors. Amplification used 60 Vbeta primers and 13 Jbeta primers. Produced via immunoSEQ multiplex PCR; TCRdb's table is partial and in-frame only. This sample has around 170,000 clones, with 65% to 75% found just once. Sequenced input: PBMCs. The receptors derive from a girl aged 10-17 years in good health and CMV-seronegative.

This clone occurred once. The V call is TRBV5-1, the J call TRBJ2-5; D perhaps matches TRBD1 (5 bases). The length of the CDR3 is 14 residues. Between the trimmed V and J ends, which lost 7 bases and 5 bases, there was a span of 18 bases. Germline V gives CDR1 SGHRS, CDR2 YFSETQ. CDR3 residues: CASHDQGWKETQYF. CDR3 DNA sequence: TGCGCCAGCCACGATCAGGGCTGGAAGGAGACCCAGTACTTC.

The table lists this clone with a count of one. The chain carries TRBV5-1 and TRBJ1-1, with D possibly matching TRBD1 (5 bases). Germline assignment: CDR1 SGHRS and CDR2 YFSETQ. V gave up 4 bases and J gave up 8 bases, with 21 bases separating them. The CDR3 contains 15 residues. CDR3 nucleotides: TGCGCCAGCAGCCCGACGGCAGGGAAGGGTGTGGAAGCTTTCTTT. Translated, it gives CASSPTAGKGVEAFF.

The gene calls are TRBV7-9 and TRBJ2-2; tentative D call: TRBD1 (5 bases). The CDR3 is made up of 14 amino acids. Germline V lookup: CDR1 SEHNR, CDR2 FQNEAQ (reference sequence). The ends were cut back, 3 bases at V and 7 bases at J, with 12 bases in the middle. The CDR3 loop reads CASSFQDIGGELFF. In nucleotides, the CDR3 is TGTGCCAGCAGCTTTCAGGACATCGGCGGGGAGCTGTTTTTT.

This clone was seen only once. The chain has TRBV7-9 and TRBJ2-5; D is unresolved. Germline V gives CDR1 SEHNR, CDR2 FQNEAQ (reference sequence). The CDR3 has 12 amino acids. With 1 base removed from V and 5 bases from J, the gap between germline ends came to 5 bases. Written as DNA, the CDR3 is TGTGCCAGCAGCTTAGGTCTGGAGACCCAGTACTTC. Its protein is CASSLGLETQYF. The full variable domain, rest sourced from reference TRBV7-9 and TRBJ2-5, is DTGVSQNPRHKITKRGQNVTFRCDPISEHNRLYWYRQTLGQGPEFLTYFQNEAQLEKSRLLSDRFSAERPKGSFSTLEIQRTEQGDSAMYLCASSLGLETQYFGPGTRLLVL.

The CDR3, as DNA: TGTGCCAGTAGTCCGATCGAAGGGGTGAACACTGAAGCTTTCTTT. The encoded protein is CASSPIEGVNTEAFF. V and J are TRBV19 and TRBJ1-1, with D tentatively TRBD1 (5 bases). V lost 5 bases and J 0 bases, leaving 13 bases between the germline ends. The length of the CDR3 is 15 residues. Looked up from germline, CDR1 is LNHDA and CDR2 is SQIVND (reference sequence).

The chain links TRBV5-1 to TRBJ1-1; weak D call: TRBD1 (6 bases). CDR3 size: 14 residues. CDR1 is SGHRS, CDR2 YFSETQ, per germline. Deletions cut 4 bases from V and 1 base from J, with 11 bases between. The CDR3 DNA follows: TGCGCCAGCAGCGGCACAGGGAGGAACACTGAAGCTTTCTTT. It is translated as CASSGTGRNTEAFF.

The rearrangement joins TRBV5-1 to TRBJ1-5; maybe TRBD1 (6 bases). V lost 4 bases and J lost 7, with 18 bases in between. The germline V gene has CDR1 SGHRS and CDR2 YFSETQ. The CDR3 has 15 amino acids. CDR3 in amino acids: CASSPGTLPGQPQHF. The CDR3 region has the DNA TGCGCCAGCAGCCCCGGGACACTCCCTGGCCAGCCCCAGCATTTT. Filled out from reference TRBV5-1 and TRBJ1-5, the complete variable domain reads KAGVTQTPRYLIKTRGQQVTLSCSPISGHRSVSWYQQTPGQGLQFLFEYFSETQRNKGNFPGRFSGRQFSNSRSEMNVSTLELGDSALYLCASSPGTLPGQPQHFGDGTRLSIL.

This clone was seen a few times. The rearrangement links TRBV7-3 to TRBJ1-1; the D is unclear. The CDR3 runs 14 residues. CDR1 is SGHTA and CDR2 is FQGTGA in the germline V gene. V was pared by 7 bases and J by 4 bases, with 16 bases between. The CDR3: CASTPGTAPTEAFF. The CDR3 coding sequence is TGTGCCAGCACCCCGGGAACTGCCCCCACTGAAGCTTTCTTT.

The CDR3 nucleotides read TGTGCCAGCAGTGTCAACAAGTTCGGGCAGCCCCAGCATTTT. Its translation: CASSVNKFGQPQHF. The chain employs TRBV6-1 and TRBJ1-5; D ambiguous. Deletions cut 4 bases from V and 7 bases from J, with 14 bases between. Germline V gene sequence: CDR1 MNHNS, CDR2 SASEGT. The CDR3 length is 14 residues.

This clone was observed a single time. The chain couples TRBV9 to TRBJ2-1, with 9 bases matching TRBD1. The germline gives CDR1 SGDLS, CDR2 YYNGEE. J lost 5 bases, V lost 1 base, and 7 bases had no gene match. CDR3 length: 16 residues. DNA for the CDR3: TGTGCCAGCAGCGTATGGGACAGGGCCGCAAACAATGAGCAGTTCTTC. This translates into CASSVWDRAANNEQFF.

V is TRBV19 and J is TRBJ1-1; perhaps TRBD1 as D (6 bases). Germline values: CDR1 LNHDA, CDR2 SQIVND (reference sequence). V lost 3 bases to trimming and J lost 4 bases, with 9 bases between them. This CDR3 has 13 residues. The CDR3 is CASSIDRSTEAFF. CDR3 nucleotide sequence: TGTGCCAGTAGTATTGACAGGAGCACTGAAGCTTTCTTT.

The chain links TRBV29-1 to TRBJ2-7; no reliable D call. The CDR3 is 9 residues long. The germline V gene has CDR1 SQVTM and CDR2 ANQGSEA. V lost 5 bases and J lost 4, with 3 bases in between. CDR3 sequence (DNA): TGCAGCGTTACTTACGAGCAGTACTTC. It yields the protein CSVTYEQYF.

Only a few counts were recorded for this clone. The chain links TRBV6-1 to TRBJ1-6; 11 bases align to TRBD1. This CDR3 has 15 residues. Trimming cost V 2 bases and J 8 bases; bases outside gene matches: 2. Germline CDR1 is MNHNS and CDR2 is SASEGT. The CDR3 nucleotides read TGTGCCAGCAGTGAATGGACAGGGGGCGATTCACCCCTCCACTTT. Translated, it gives CASSEWTGGDSPLHF.

The chain employs TRBV19 and TRBJ1-1, with unresolved D. The germline gives CDR1 LNHDA, CDR2 SQIVND (reference sequence). Trimming pared 5 bases from V and 0 bases from J, leaving 13 bases between. The length of the CDR3 is 15 residues. The CDR3 bases are TGTGCCAGTAGTTGGGGAGGGCTCTTGAACACTGAAGCTTTCTTT. Protein product: CASSWGGLLNTEAFF.

The chain recombines TRBV6-1 with TRBJ2-1; 10 bases are shared with TRBD1. Trimming took 6 bases from V and 7 from J; bases not matched to a gene: 6. Germline CDR1 MNHNS, CDR2 SASEGT. The CDR3 totals 14 residues. CDR3 nucleotides: TGTGCCAGCAGCCACGGGGACAGGGGAAATGAGCAGTTCTTC. As protein: CASSHGDRGNEQFF.

This clone came up once. This chain uses TRBV19 with TRBJ1-5; D is possibly TRBD1 (6 bases). This CDR3 is built from 18 residues. Deletions cut 2 bases from V and 0 bases from J, with 17 bases between. Germline values: CDR1 LNHDA, CDR2 SQIVND (reference sequence). The CDR3 coding sequence is TGTGCCAGTAGTATACCCCCGGGGGGACACCATAGCAATCAGCCCCAGCATTTT. Its translation: CASSIPPGGHHSNQPQHF.

In its sample, this clone was seen a few times. The chain carries TRBV5-1 and TRBJ1-2; no clear D. CDR1 is SGHRS, CDR2 YFSETQ, per germline. The CDR3 has 13 amino acids. Between the trimmed V and J ends, which lost 0 bases and 3 bases, there was a span of 6 bases. The CDR3 DNA reads as TGCGCCAGCAGCTTGGCCCCGGACTATGGCTACACCTTC. Amino acid sequence: CASSLAPDYGYTF.

CDR3 sequence: CASSFSQVQETQYF. The CDR3 nucleotides are TGTGCCAGCAGCTTCTCACAGGTGCAGGAGACCCAGTACTTC. The chain is built from TRBV7-2 and TRBJ2-5, with D perhaps matching TRBD1 (5 bases). The CDR3 is made up of 14 amino acids. From germline, CDR1 is SGHTA and CDR2 FQGNSA. The V and J ends lost 3 bases and 5 bases respectively, with 13 bases between them.

This clone was seen a few times. This rearrangement joins TRBV13 to TRBJ2-7, with a tentative D call TRBD2 (7 bases). V was pared by 5 bases and J by 6 bases, with 17 bases between. The CDR3 is 14 residues long. CDR1 is PRHDT and CDR2 is FYEKMQ in the germline V gene (reference sequence). The CDR3 sequence: CASSLRGGPFEQYF. For the CDR3, the DNA is TGTGCCAGCAGCCTAAGGGGGGGGCCGTTCGAGCAGTACTTC.

This chain connects TRBV5-4 to TRBJ2-3; 10 bases are a match to TRBD2. The CDR3 contains 14 residues. With V trimmed by 1 base and J by 6 bases, 2 bases remained unmatched. CDR1 and CDR2 from the germline V gene are SGHNT and YYREEE (reference sequence). CDR3 DNA sequence: TGTGCCAGCAGCTTGCAGCGGGGGGGCGATACGCAGTATTTT. Residues: CASSLQRGGDTQYF.

The gene calls are TRBV6-1 and TRBJ2-1; the match to TRBD1 covers 7 bases. The germline V gene has CDR1 MNHNS and CDR2 SASEGT. The V gene end was trimmed by 3 bases and the J gene end by 10 bases; junction bases not matched to a gene: 9. The CDR3 spans 14 residues. CDR3 DNA: TGTGCCAGCAGTGACCCGGGACAGAGCTTGGAGCAGTTCTTC. Protein product: CASSDPGQSLEQFF.

The V gene is TRBV4-1, the J gene TRBJ2-1; 11 nucleotides line up with TRBD2. The V gene's germline CDR1 is MGHRA and CDR2 YSYEKL. Trimming cost V 0 bases and J 12 bases; bases outside gene matches: 13. The CDR3 has 17 amino acids. In DNA form, the CDR3 reads TGCGCCAGCAGCCAAGAAGAGGGTATGACTAGCGGGGAGGGGCAGTTCTTC. Protein sequence: CASSQEEGMTSGEGQFF.

V and J are TRBV19 and TRBJ1-4; perhaps TRBD1 as D (5 bases). The V gene lost 1 base and the J gene lost 4 bases, with 16 bases spanning the gap. CDR3 length: 17 residues. Germline CDR1 LNHDA, CDR2 SQIVND (reference sequence). The CDR3 loop reads CASSIGVVGLYNEKLFF. The DNA of the CDR3 is TGTGCCAGTAGTATAGGAGTAGTGGGACTCTATAATGAAAAACTGTTTTTT. The full variable domain, rest sourced from reference TRBV19 and TRBJ1-4, is DGGITQSPKYLFRKEGQNVTLSCEQNLNHDAMYWYRQDPGQGLRLIYYSQIVNDFQKGDIAEGYSVSREKKESFPLTVTSAQKNPTAFYLCASSIGVVGLYNEKLFFGSGTQLSVL.

This clone has a single count. The chain is built from TRBV11-1 and TRBJ2-5; D is perhaps TRBD1 (5 bases). Looked up from germline, CDR1 is SGHAT and CDR2 is FQDESV (reference sequence). The CDR3 has 14 amino acids. Trimming removed 5 bases from V and 7 bases from J, with 17 bases in between. CDR3 sequence reads: CASSARQPSWTQYF. CDR3 nucleotides: TGTGCCAGCAGCGCGAGACAGCCGAGTTGGACCCAGTACTTC.

The rearrangement links TRBV5-1 to TRBJ1-6, with 8 bases matching TRBD1. CDR1 is SGHRS and CDR2 is YFSETQ in the germline V gene. This CDR3 is 15 amino acids long. V gave up 2 bases and J gave up 9 bases; unmatched junction bases: 7. CDR3 in amino acids: CASSFGTGGSSPLHF. DNA of the CDR3: TGCGCCAGCAGCTTCGGGACAGGCGGTAGTTCACCCCTCCACTTT.